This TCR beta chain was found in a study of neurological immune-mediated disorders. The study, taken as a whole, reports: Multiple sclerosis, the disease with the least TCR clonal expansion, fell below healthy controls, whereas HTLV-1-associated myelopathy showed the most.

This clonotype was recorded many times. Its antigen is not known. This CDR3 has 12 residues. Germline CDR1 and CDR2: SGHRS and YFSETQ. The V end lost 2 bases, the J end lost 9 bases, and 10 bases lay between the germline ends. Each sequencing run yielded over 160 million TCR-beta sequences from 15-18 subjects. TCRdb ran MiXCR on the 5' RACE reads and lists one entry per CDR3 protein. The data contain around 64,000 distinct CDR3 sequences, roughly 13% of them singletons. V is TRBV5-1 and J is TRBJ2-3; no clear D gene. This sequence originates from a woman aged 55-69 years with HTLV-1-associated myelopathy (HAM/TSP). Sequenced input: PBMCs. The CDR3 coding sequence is TGCGCCAGCAGCTTAAACCCCGGGACGCAGTATTTT. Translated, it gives CASSLNPGTQYF.